These 8 T cell receptor beta chains came from one sample sequenced in a study of T cells expressing NK-cell markers. TCRdb re-analyzed the 5' RACE reads; it lists each CDR3 protein once, without DNA. This listing includes a few hundred thousand distinct CDR3 sequences. The specimen sequenced was blood T cells: a sorted CD56 or NKG2C T cell subset, CD4+ or CD8+ T cells, or bulk PBMC T cells (not recorded which). The source of these receptors is a woman aged 45 to 65 in good health.

The rearrangement joins TRBV3-1 to TRBJ2-6; TCRdb selects TRBD1, and the lack of DNA leaves this call unchecked. Germline loops: CDR1 LGHDT, CDR2 YNNKEL (reference sequence). This CDR3 is 17 amino acids long. This CDR3 is CASSGGRGEAGANVLTF.

This sequence joins TRBV2 and TRBJ1-1. The CDR3 has 14 residues. Germline values: CDR1 SNHLY, CDR2 FYNNEI. The CDR3 is CASSESAMNTEAFF.

The gene calls are TRBV19 and TRBJ2-5; the D call from TCRdb, TRBD1, cannot be confirmed without DNA. The CDR3 runs 13 residues. Germline CDR1 LNHDA, CDR2 SQIVND (reference sequence). This CDR3 reads CASWGDNQGTQYF.

The chain uses TRBV7-2 and TRBJ2-1; the D call from TCRdb, TRBD2, cannot be confirmed without DNA. The CDR3 runs 16 residues. Germline V gives CDR1 SGHTA, CDR2 FQGNSA. The chain's CDR3 is CASSRTGSISYNEQFF. Complete variable domain (other parts from reference TRBV7-2 and TRBJ2-1): GAGVSQSPSNKVTEKGKDVELRCDPISGHTALYWYRQSLGQGLEFLIYFQGNSAPDKSGLPSDRFSAERTGGSVSTLTIQRTQQEDSAVYLCASSRTGSISYNEQFFGPGTRLTVL.

The rearrangement joins TRBV4-1 to TRBJ1-1. The CDR3 has 14 residues. Germline V CDR1 and CDR2: MGHRA, YSYEKL. The CDR3 loop reads CASHQVGRDTEAFF.

The chain recombines TRBV7-9 with TRBJ2-3; TCRdb selects TRBD2, and the lack of DNA leaves this call unchecked. The CDR3 extends over 17 amino acids. The germline CDR1 and CDR2 sequences are SEHNR and FQNEAQ (reference sequence). This CDR3 reads CASSPGLAGAYTDTQYF.

This chain links TRBV5-5 with TRBJ2-6; TCRdb's D call, TRBD1, is unchecked because there is no DNA. CDR3 length equals 18 residues. Germline CDR1 reads SGHKS; CDR2 reads YYEKEE (reference sequence). CDR3 loop: CASSSLGTGLSGANVLTF. The variable domain in full, with the rest retrieved from reference TRBV5-5 and TRBJ2-6, is DAGVTQSPTHLIKTRGQQVTLRCSPISGHKSVSWYQQVLGQGPQFIFQYYEKEERGRGNFPDRFSARQFPNYSSELNVNALLLGDSALYLCASSSLGTGLSGANVLTFGAGSRLTVL.

The chain employs TRBV3-1 and TRBJ2-3; the TCRdb call, TRBD2, lacks DNA for checking. Germline lookup yields CDR1 LGHDT and CDR2 YNNKEL (reference sequence). The CDR3 is 17 residues long. The CDR3 loop reads CASSPIRLAESTDTQYF.